This T cell receptor (beta chain) was captured in a study of cytomegalovirus exposure and HLA in healthy donors. Whole-study results and caveats: The study designated fewer than 200 TCR beta chains cytomegalovirus-associated.

Measured with immunoSEQ multiplex PCR; TCRdb has only the in-frame clones, and not every one. The table lists some 85,000 clones, 95% to 96% of them singletons. With respect to this clone: Antigen unknown.

This CDR3 is built from 13 residues. The germline V and J ends were trimmed by 1 base and 8 bases, with 9 bases remaining between them. The V gene's germline CDR1 is SGHNT and CDR2 YENEEA. The rearrangement links TRBV11-3 to TRBJ2-1; D might be TRBD2 (6 bases). Material: PBMCs. This clonotype originated in a woman younger than 30 in good health and CMV-seronegative. In DNA form, the CDR3 reads TGTGCCAGCAGCTTAGGTTGGGGGGATGAGCAGTTCTTC. Encoded protein: CASSLGWGDEQFF.